This T cell receptor (beta chain) appears in the sequencing data of a study of blood T cell repertoires in COVID-19. Sequencing was performed with immunoSEQ multiplex PCR; in TCRdb, only in-frame clones are kept and a portion is missing. The table shows about 400,000 clones, with roughly 88% occurring only once. The V end lost 4 bases, the J end lost 7 bases, and 10 bases lay between the germline ends. From germline, CDR1 is MGHDK and CDR2 SYGVNS. The length of the CDR3 is 12 residues. Specimen: peripheral blood. V usage is TRBV25-1 and J usage is TRBJ1-2, with D possibly being TRBD1 (5 bases). The sequence came from a woman aged 25 to 45 with active or convalescent COVID-19. CDR3 amino acids: CASSATGGGYTF. CDR3 nucleotides: TGTGCCAGCAGTGCCACGGGGGGTGGCTACACCTTC.